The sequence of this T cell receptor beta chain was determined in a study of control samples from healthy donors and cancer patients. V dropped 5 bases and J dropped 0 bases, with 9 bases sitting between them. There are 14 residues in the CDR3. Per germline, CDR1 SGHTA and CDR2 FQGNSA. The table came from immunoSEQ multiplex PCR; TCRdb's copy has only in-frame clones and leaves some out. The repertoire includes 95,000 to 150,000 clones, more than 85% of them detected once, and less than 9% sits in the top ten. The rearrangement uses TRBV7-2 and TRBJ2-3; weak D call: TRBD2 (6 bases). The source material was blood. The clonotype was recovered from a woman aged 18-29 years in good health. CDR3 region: CASSPRGSTDTQYF. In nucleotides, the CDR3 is TGTGCCAGCAGCCCCCGGGGGAGCACAGATACGCAGTATTTT.